The sequence of this T cell receptor (beta chain) was determined in a study of cytomegalovirus exposure and HLA in healthy donors. Overall study: Samples from HLA-typed donors yielded about 85 million unique TCRs in an early data release.

Notes on this clone: What it binds is unknown.

PCR employed 60 Vbeta and 13 Jbeta primers. Assay: immunoSEQ multiplex PCR; the TCRdb copy retains only in-frame clones and omits some. The repertoire has about 160,000 clones, 79% of them found once; the top ten carry about 3.5%. Overall study results and limits: Reportedly, a later analysis found an Asian-associated ancestry cluster had fewer N-insertions than the roughly 700-donor mean. A later analysis linked 16,951 TCR beta sequences to HLA alleles at 0.05 false discovery rate.

This TCR came from a human donor in good health. The specimen sequenced was PBMCs.

The CDR3 bases are TGTGCCAGCAGCCTATCTTGGGGGCTGGAGACCCAGTACTTC. Amino acids: CASSLSWGLETQYF. The chain uses TRBV27 and TRBJ2-5, with D possibly TRBD1 on 6 matching bases. V dropped 6 bases and J dropped 5 bases, with 16 bases sitting between them. This CDR3 has 14 amino acids. Germline CDR1 and CDR2: MNHEY and SMNVEV (reference sequence).